This TCR beta chain stems from a study of control samples from healthy donors and cancer patients. Here immunoSEQ multiplex PCR was the method, and the copy in TCRdb shows in-frame clones only, minus some. The sample comprises about 150,000 clones, over 85% of which are singletons, and around 6.2% rests with the top ten. Trimming removed 1 base from V and 6 bases from J, with 7 bases in between. This CDR3 contains 12 residues. Germline CDR1 and CDR2: LNHDA and SQIVND (reference sequence). This TCR derives from a man aged 35-49 years in good health. The chain carries TRBV19 and TRBJ2-7; weak D call: TRBD1 (5 bases). Sequencing was done on a sample of blood. CDR3 bases: TGTGCCAGTAGTATAGGGGGCGGCGAGCAGTACTTC. The encoded protein is CASSIGGGEQYF.